The rows below give T cell receptor beta chains drawn from one sample of a study of radiation and T cells in renal cell carcinoma. Here immunoSEQ multiplex PCR was the method, and the copy in TCRdb shows in-frame clones only, minus some. The repertoire holds about 150,000 clones, with approximately 90% as singletons. The sequencing here drew on blood, taken from a patient whose treatment included radiotherapy and nephrectomy. These receptors were obtained from a woman aged 45 to 65 with renal cell carcinoma. The CDR3 runs from the conserved cysteine through the conserved F or W. The order of the fields is D gene, V gene, clone size, J gene, CDR3 DNA, CDR3 protein. The D gene is left open where the match is weak. A row's size may be missing; if present it is once, few, many or a size class.

>TRBD2|TRBV9|NA|TRBJ2-3
TGTGCCAGCAGCGTAGTGGGGACTAGCGGGGGCACAGATACGCAGTATTTT
CASSVVGTSGGTDTQYF
>NA|TRBV6-1|NA|TRBJ1-1
TGTGCCAGCATCGCCTCCGCGGGGCTCACTGAAGCTTTCTTT
CASIASAGLTEAFF
>NA|TRBV27|NA|TRBJ2-7
TGTGCCATCCCTTTTGGGTGGAGGGGGCGTCCCTCCTACGAGCAGTACTTC
CAIPFGWRGRPSYEQYF
>TRBD2|TRBV9|NA|TRBJ2-2
TGTGCCAGCAGCCCTAGATACGGGGGGGTGAGTCCCGGGGAGCTGTTTTTT
CASSPRYGGVSPGELFF
>NA|TRBV11-2|NA|TRBJ1-2
TGTGCCAGCAGCTTAGATTTGCTTTCTAACTATGGCTACACCTTC
CASSLDLLSNYGYTF
>NA|TRBV19|NA|TRBJ1-5
TGTGCCAGTAATCGGGGCAGCTCCCCTCATCAGCCCCAGCATTTT
CASNRGSSPHQPQHF
>NA|TRBV5-1|NA|TRBJ2-5
TGCGCCAGCAGCTTGGAAGGCAGGGGGGAACGTGGGACCCAGTACTTC
CASSLEGRGERGTQYF
>NA|TRBV14|NA|TRBJ2-5
TGTGCCAGCAGCCAAGAAGGGTGGAGGGAGACCCAGTACTTC
CASSQEGWRETQYF
>TRBD1|TRBV18|once|TRBJ1-2
TGTGCCAGCTCACCGGGACAGGGGCGAGCTAACTATGGCTACACCTTC
CASSPGQGRANYGYTF
>NA|TRBV19|NA|TRBJ2-1
TGTGCCAGTAGTATAGTCCCTCTCAAGGAGCAGTTCTTC
CASSIVPLKEQFF
>TRBD2|TRBV10-1|NA|TRBJ2-3
TGCGCCAGCAGTGAGTCGAGGCAGCGGGGGGGCCGGAGCGCAGATACGCAGTATTTT
CASSESRQRGGRSADTQYF
>NA|TRBV2|once|TRBJ2-1
TGTGCCAGCAGTGAAGAAGCAGTGGGGGGCAGAAATGAGCAGTTCTTC
CASSEEAVGGRNEQFF
>NA|TRBV10-3|NA|TRBJ1-2
TGTGCCATCAGTGAGGCAGGACACCGAAACTATGGCTACACCTTC
CAISEAGHRNYGYTF
>NA|TRBV5-1|once|TRBJ2-7
TGCGCCAGCAGCCAGAATGCTCAGGGAGTTTCCTACGAGCAGTACTTC
CASSQNAQGVSYEQYF
>NA|TRBV9|NA|TRBJ2-5
TGTGCCAGCAGCCCGGGGACTGTAGAGTCTGAGACCCAGTACTTC
CASSPGTVESETQYF
>NA|TRBV2|NA|TRBJ2-5
TGTGCCAGTAAGGGGGGCGCTAGCGTCGCGGAGACCCAGTACTTC
CASKGGASVAETQYF
>NA|TRBV19|few|TRBJ2-2
TGTGCCAGTAGTTTACCCGCGGACGGCACCGGGGAGCTGTTTTTT
CASSLPADGTGELFF
>NA|TRBV6-1|NA|TRBJ1-2
TGTGCCAGCAATGCGGGCTATGGCTACACCTTC
CASNAGYGYTF
>TRBD1|TRBV9|once|TRBJ1-3
TGTGCCAGCAGCGCGGGACAGCCAGTCTCTGGAAACACCATATATTTT
CASSAGQPVSGNTIYF
>NA|TRBV6-5|NA|TRBJ1-2
TGTGCCAGCAGTCAACCCGGAGGACTCAGTGGCTACACCTTC
CASSQPGGLSGYTF
>NA|TRBV7-6|NA|TRBJ1-1
TGTGCCAGCATGGTTGGTACAGCTATGAACACTGAAGCTTTCTTT
CASMVGTAMNTEAFF
>NA|TRBV7-9|NA|TRBJ1-4
TGTGCCAGCAGCCCCAGTGCAACTAATGAAAAACTGTTTTTT
CASSPSATNEKLFF
>NA|TRBV7-2|NA|TRBJ1-3
TGTGCCAGCAGCGGCAGGGTGCAAAATGGAAACACCATATATTTT
CASSGRVQNGNTIYF
>NA|TRBV5-1|once|TRBJ1-1
TGCGCCAGCAGCTTGGAAGGGAACACTGAAGCTTTCTTT
CASSLEGNTEAFF
>TRBD1|TRBV2|NA|TRBJ1-5
TGTGCCAGCAGTGAAGCGGGACAGCTTTACCAGCCCCAGCATTTT
CASSEAGQLYQPQHF
>TRBD1|TRBV18|NA|TRBJ2-7
TGTGCCAGCTCAGCGGACAGGGGACGGACTGGGGAGCAGTACTTC
CASSADRGRTGEQYF
>TRBD1|TRBV19|NA|TRBJ1-1
TGTGCCAGTAGTACAAGGGACAGAAACACTGAAGCTTTCTTT
CASSTRDRNTEAFF
>NA|TRBV6-5|once|TRBJ1-1
TGTGCCAGCAGTTACCCTGAAGGGACTGAAGCTTTCTTT
CASSYPEGTEAFF
>TRBD2|TRBV4-1|NA|TRBJ2-7
TGCGCCAGCAGCCCTGGGACTAGCCGATACGAGCAGTACTTC
CASSPGTSRYEQYF
>NA|TRBV5-5|NA|TRBJ1-4
TGTGCCAGCAGCTTGGGGCCAGGGCCTAATGAAAAACTGTTTTTT
CASSLGPGPNEKLFF
>NA|TRBV15|NA|TRBJ2-7
TGTGCCACCAGCAGCCGAGAGACAGGAGGAGGAGAGCAGTACTTC
CATSSRETGGGEQYF
>NA|TRBV5-4|once|TRBJ2-5
TGTGCCAGCAGCTTGGTAGGGACCTGGGAGACCCAGTACTTC
CASSLVGTWETQYF
>NA|TRBV7-9|NA|TRBJ2-1
TGTGCCAGCAGCTTTAGTAACCCGGGACACCACAATGAGCAGTTCTTC
CASSFSNPGHHNEQFF
>NA|TRBV7-3|NA|TRBJ2-2
TGTGCCAGCAGCCTATGGACGGGACCGGGGGAGCTGTTTTTT
CASSLWTGPGELFF
>NA|TRBV6-5|NA|TRBJ1-6
TGTGCCAGCACCCGCAATGGGGCTCCACTCGGGACCCTCCACTTT
CASTRNGAPLGTLHF
>TRBD2|TRBV2|few|TRBJ2-3
TGTGCCAGCAGGGGGGGACTAGACTCGGGCACAGATACGCAGTATTTT
CASRGGLDSGTDTQYF
>NA|TRBV4-3|few|TRBJ2-5
TGCGCCAGCAGCCAAGATGGCAGACAGCACCAAGAGACCCAGTACTTC
CASSQDGRQHQETQYF